This entry features one TCR beta chain sequence. Its target is not known. The data were taken from a study of T cell responses to AZD1222 COVID-19 vaccine. Study-level results: Vaccination with two AZD1222 doses was followed by a rise in Spike-specific TCR breadth and depth.

The table came from immunoSEQ multiplex PCR; TCRdb's copy has only in-frame clones and leaves some out. The profile shows 95,000 to 100,000 clones, approximately 86% of them singletons. The V end was cut by 5 bases, the J end by 5 bases, with 12 bases between. The CDR3 is 13 amino acids. Per germline, CDR1 SGHTA and CDR2 FQGNSA. The J gene is TRBJ1-1, the V gene TRBV7-2, with a weak D call TRBD1 (6 bases). The material sequenced was peripheral blood, taken on day 0 of AZD1222 vaccination. The receptor comes from an adult in good health. CDR3 sequence reads: CASSDRGPTEAFF. In DNA, the CDR3 is TGTGCCAGCAGCGATCGGGGGCCTACTGAAGCTTTCTTT.